This is a list of T cell receptor beta chains from one sample in a study of T cells after yellow fever vaccination. TCRdb recomputed calls from the 5' RACE reads with MiXCR, one row per CDR3 protein. This sample has about 300,000 distinct CDR3 sequences, with approximately 10% found just once. This sample comprised CD4+ T cells sorted from PBMCs, obtained 5 days after the yellow fever booster vaccination. These receptors all stem from a man aged 18 to 30 who received the YFV17D yellow fever vaccine. Each CDR3 is given with its conserved first and last residue. The D gene is left open where the match is weak. Clone size is shown for a subset of rows, as once, few, many or a class of expanded clone.

TRBV11-2	few	TRBJ1-2	TRBD1	CASRGIKDRETSYGYTF	TGTGCCAGCAGGGGGATCAAGGACAGGGAGACATCCTATGGCTACACCTTC
TRBV4-1	.	TRBJ1-2	.	CASSQPRSSWGYTF	TGCGCCAGCAGCCAGCCCAGAAGTTCATGGGGCTACACCTTC
TRBV5-1	few	TRBJ2-1	.	CASSLQINEQFF	TGCGCCAGCAGTTTACAGATCAATGAGCAGTTCTTC
TRBV5-1	.	TRBJ2-1	.	CASSPPRGNSYNEQFF	TGCGCCAGCAGTCCCCCCCGGGGTAATTCCTACAATGAGCAGTTCTTC
TRBV19	few	TRBJ2-4	.	CATFYSKGGKNIQYF	TGTGCCACCTTTTACTCTAAAGGGGGCAAAAACATTCAGTACTTC
TRBV6-2/TRBV6-3	.	TRBJ1-2	TRBD1	CASSLIAPRQGAFYGYTF	TGTGCCAGCAGTTTAATCGCCCCGAGACAGGGGGCTTTTTATGGCTACACCTTC
TRBV10-3	few	TRBJ2-7	.	CAISEEGMGPNLEEQYF	TGTGCCATCAGTGAGGAGGGGATGGGGCCCAACCTGGAGGAGCAGTACTTC
TRBV5-1	few	TRBJ2-3	TRBD1	CASLPGQGTDTQYF	TGCGCCAGCTTACCGGGACAGGGCACAGATACGCAGTATTTT
TRBV7-3	.	TRBJ2-2	.	CASSPSSAGELFF	TGTGCCAGCAGTCCCTCCTCCGCCGGGGAGCTGTTTTTT
TRBV7-9	many	TRBJ2-4	TRBD2	CASSSRLAGGSKNIQYF	TGTGCCAGCAGCTCACGACTAGCGGGGGGTTCCAAAAACATTCAGTACTTC
TRBV5-4	many	TRBJ1-4	TRBD1	CASSLSAGGGEKLFF	TGTGCCAGCAGCTTATCTGCAGGGGGCGGTGAAAAACTGTTTTTT
TRBV20-1	.	TRBJ2-3	TRBD1	CIPGGHTDTQYF	TGCATCCCAGGGGGCCACACAGATACGCAGTATTTT
TRBV10-3	.	TRBJ1-2	.	CAIYRYDYGYTF	TGTGCCATCTACAGGTATGACTATGGCTACACCTTC
TRBV5-4	.	TRBJ1-4	TRBD1	CASSFGDRGREKLFF	TGTGCCAGCAGCTTTGGGGACAGGGGGCGCGAAAAACTGTTTTTT
TRBV7-2	.	TRBJ2-3	.	CASSLALAGALPDTQYF	TGTGCCAGCAGCTTAGCGCTGGCAGGGGCCCTCCCAGATACGCAGTATTTT
TRBV5-1	.	TRBJ2-3	TRBD2	CASSPRGGGIDTQYF	TGCGCCAGCAGCCCCCGTGGCGGGGGGATCGATACGCAGTATTTT
TRBV4-1	.	TRBJ1-1	.	CASSFLQSGNTEAFF	TGCGCCAGCAGCTTCTTGCAGTCAGGGAACACTGAAGCTTTCTTT
TRBV4-2	.	TRBJ2-3	TRBD2	CASSQVQAGSIDTQYF	TGTGCCAGCAGCCAAGTTCAAGCGGGGTCTATAGATACGCAGTATTTT
TRBV4-3	few	TRBJ2-3	.	CASSQNGAPDTQYF	TGCGCCAGCAGCCAAAATGGGGCGCCCGATACGCAGTATTTT
TRBV4-2	few	TRBJ2-7	.	CASSQKKGRDISYEQYF	TGTGCCAGCAGCCAGAAAAAGGGCAGGGACATTTCCTACGAGCAGTACTTC
TRBV7-6	.	TRBJ2-1	TRBD2	CASSLEGGGPSYNEEFF	TGTGCCAGCAGCTTAGAAGGCGGGGGGCCCTCCTACAATGAGGAGTTCTTC
TRBV30	.	TRBJ2-5	.	CAWSVIVETQYF	TGTGCCTGGAGTGTAATCGTAGAGACCCAGTACTTC
TRBV10-3	few	TRBJ1-1	.	CAISDSLGPRDTEAFF	TGTGCCATCAGTGACTCCCTGGGCCCCAGGGACACTGAAGCTTTCTTT
TRBV6-5	.	TRBJ1-5	.	CASSSQPNQPQHF	TGTGCCAGCAGTTCGCAACCGAATCAGCCCCAGCATTTT
TRBV5-1	.	TRBJ2-6	TRBD1	CASSLDRGAGANVLTF	TGCGCCAGCAGCTTGGACAGGGGAGCTGGGGCCAACGTCCTGACTTTC
TRBV20-1	.	TRBJ1-5	.	CSATRGGASQPQHF	TGCAGTGCTACCCGCGGGGGGGCGAGTCAGCCCCAGCATTTT
TRBV6-1	.	TRBJ2-3	.	CASHQGDTDTQYF	TGTGCCAGCCATCAGGGCGACACAGATACGCAGTATTTT
TRBV4-1	.	TRBJ2-3	TRBD2	CASSPFPRGTSGGSTDTQYF	TGCGCCAGCAGCCCGTTTCCACGAGGGACTAGCGGGGGGAGCACAGATACGCAGTATTTT
TRBV7-2	few	TRBJ1-2	.	CASSLGGHNYGYTF	TGTGCCAGCAGCTTAGGAGGGCATAACTATGGCTACACCTTC
TRBV2	many	TRBJ2-2	TRBD1	CASSKVGQAPGELFF	TGTGCCAGCAGCAAAGTGGGACAGGCCCCCGGGGAGCTGTTTTTT
TRBV29-1	few	TRBJ2-1	TRBD2	CSVNPRGGFNEQFF	TGCAGCGTTAACCCGCGGGGGGGGTTCAATGAGCAGTTCTTC
TRBV5-1	many	TRBJ1-1	TRBD1	CASSLAVDRGEAFF	TGCGCCAGCAGCTTGGCCGTGGACAGGGGGGAGGCTTTCTTT
TRBV10-3	few	TRBJ1-2	.	CAIRQGDGYTF	TGTGCCATCAGGCAGGGTGATGGCTACACCTTC
TRBV6-5	many	TRBJ1-6	TRBD1	CASSLSGGGYNSPLHF	TGTGCCAGCAGTCTTTCAGGGGGCGGGTATAATTCACCCCTCCACTTT
TRBV20-1	.	TRBJ1-4	TRBD1	CSARLGPYRGKLFF	TGCAGTGCTAGGCTCGGGCCTTACAGGGGAAAACTGTTTTTT
TRBV20-1	few	TRBJ2-7	.	CSARRGGSSSEEQYF	TGCAGTGCTAGAAGGGGGGGGTCTAGCTCGGAAGAGCAGTACTTC
TRBV9	few	TRBJ2-5	.	CASSVVSQETQYF	TGTGCCAGCAGCGTGGTCAGCCAAGAGACCCAGTACTTC
TRBV6-5	.	TRBJ2-3	TRBD2	CASSYAGLAEYTQYF	TGTGCCAGCAGTTACGCCGGACTAGCAGAATATACGCAGTATTTT
TRBV6-5	.	TRBJ1-5	.	CASSYRGREPQHF	TGTGCCAGCAGTTACCGGGGGCGTGAGCCCCAGCATTTT
TRBV15	many	TRBJ2-4	.	CATSRDLAKNIQYF	TGTGCCACCAGCAGAGACCTAGCCAAAAACATTCAGTACTTC
TRBV4-3	.	TRBJ2-3	TRBD1	CASSQAPPRARQGLSTDTQYF	TGCGCCAGCAGCCAAGCCCCTCCTCGGGCCCGACAGGGCCTTAGCACAGATACGCAGTATTTT
TRBV7-9	few	TRBJ2-3	TRBD1	CASSSGQGDTDTQYF	TGTGCCAGCAGCTCTGGACAGGGGGACACAGATACGCAGTATTTT